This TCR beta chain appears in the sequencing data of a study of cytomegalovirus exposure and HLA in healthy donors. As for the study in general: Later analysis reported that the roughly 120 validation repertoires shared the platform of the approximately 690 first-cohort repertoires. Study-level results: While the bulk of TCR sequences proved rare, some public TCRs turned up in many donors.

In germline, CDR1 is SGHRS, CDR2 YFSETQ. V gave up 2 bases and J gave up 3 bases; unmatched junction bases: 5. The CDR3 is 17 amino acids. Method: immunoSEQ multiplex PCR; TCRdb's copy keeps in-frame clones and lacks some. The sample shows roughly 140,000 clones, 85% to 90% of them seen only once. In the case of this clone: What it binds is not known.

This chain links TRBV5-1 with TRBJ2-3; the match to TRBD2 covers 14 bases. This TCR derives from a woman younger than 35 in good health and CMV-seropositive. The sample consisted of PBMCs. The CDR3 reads CASSLAGTSGGTDTQYF. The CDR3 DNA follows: TGCGCCAGCAGCTTAGCTGGGACTAGCGGGGGAACAGATACGCAGTATTTT.